This TCR beta chain was sequenced during a study of T cell responses to AZD1222 COVID-19 vaccine (dated by TCRdb to the early 2020s). Looking at the study overall: TCR sequencing covered about 230 trial participants: 200 to 220 given two doses of AZD1222 and 26 given two doses of MenACWY control vaccine. Enrollment into the trials was organized by age into subgroups of 18-55, 56-69 and 70-plus years, and those subgroups contained about 160, 30 and 59 TCR-sequenced participants, respectively.

Worth noting for this clone: There is no known antigen for this receptor. No base quality values were provided; no much bigger clone lies one nucleotide off.

Taken with the paper, the label for time point translates to: about 28 days (+/-7) after the second vaccine dose. AZD1222 recipients given second doses at about 4 weeks or at about 12 weeks were pooled, since spike-specific TCR depth and breadth were not found to differ between the two schedules. Vaccinee samples were obtained from the UK trials COV001 and COV002, which included a single-blind randomized controlled phase 2/3 trial of AZD1222 (ChAdOx1 nCoV-19) in healthy adults. For TCRbeta chain sequencing, PBMC samples were collected from trial participants at day 0 and at day 28 after the second dose. CDR1 and CDR2 (MNHEY, SVGAGI) derive from the germline V gene. V sheds 6 bases and J sheds 0 bases, leaving 9 bases between their ends. There are 14 amino acids in the CDR3, from cysteine to phenylalanine inclusive. Just CDR3 DNA is preserved here, 42 bases in frame from base 1. The study at large found these results: Spike-specific TCR breadth and depth rose significantly after two AZD1222 doses compared with day 0 and with MenACWY recipients. Conclusions about previously exposed vaccinees are limited because only five to seven AZD1222 recipients were SARS-CoV-2 seropositive at baseline. Because no day 14 peak-response samples were available, the repertoires could be characterized only after the peak T cell response. Nearly half of unique spike-specific TCRs reportedly recognized epitopes outside regions mutated in the B.1.351 and B.1.1.7 variants. In the small 56-69-year group, the increase in depth fell short of significance, most likely because of low power. Participants were mostly white British and included more females than males, and it was suggested by the authors that clonal diversity may have been underestimated. The vaccine-associated CD4 TCRs covered the entire spike protein, and the dominant responses fell in regions 160-218 and 743-854.

The CDR3 regions of human TCRbeta chains were analyzed by immunosequencing. For the original study's pipeline: TCRs in the repertoires were matched against a reference library of SARS-CoV-2-specific TCRs that had been generated with the MIRA antigen-specificity platform. Breadth meant the fraction of unique TCRs that were SARS-CoV-2-associated, whereas depth meant the fraction of total T cells that were SARS-CoV-2-associated. Using the MIRA data, every spike-specific TCR was mapped to the spike region that the TCR reacted to and assigned to either a CD4 or a CD8 class. Log10-transformed breadth and depth values were compared by one-way ANOVA with Sidak's multiple comparisons tests. The clones in this table, taken by TCRdb from immuneACCESS, are in-frame only. Not every clone is retained; where verified, under half of the shortfall comes from an unresolved V gene, and the cause of the rest is unknown. That table furnishes V, J and clone size, whereas the DNA furnished D and trimming. This sample lists approximately 96,000 clones; about 90% were detected once. The ten largest clones represent 11% of the sample.

The starting material was peripheral blood, obtained 28 days after the second AZD1222 dose. This clonotype was obtained from an adult who received the AZD1222 COVID-19 vaccine. The chain links TRBV6-5 with TRBJ1-3, with a tentative D gene TRBD1 over 6 matching bases. CDR3 loop: CASSRTVSGNTIYF. The DNA sequence is as follows: TGTGCCAGCAGCAGGACAGTCTCTGGAAACACCATATATTTT.